These 20 T cell receptor beta chains were sequenced from one sample in a study of regulatory T cells in long-lasting Graves disease. Documented time point: persistent/refractory GD, antithyroid drugs over 5 years with positive TRAb. RNA isolated from PBMCs was used to make the TCR library. Assembly of TCR beta libraries relied on iRepertoire HTBI primers together with Arm-PCR of CDR3 regions. TCRdb passed the multiplex PCR reads through MiXCR, listing each CDR3 protein once. Here the sample spans under 500,000 distinct CDR3 sequences, less than 25% being singletons. The starting material was peripheral blood mononuclear cells (PBMCs), obtained when the disease was refractory, from a patient treated with antithyroid drugs. These receptors were taken from a female donor with Graves disease.

This clonotype was counted many times. The gene calls are TRBV6-1 and TRBJ1-6; 10 nucleotides agree with TRBD1. Trimming at V came to 7 bases and at J to 9 bases, leaving 9 bases not matched to a gene. This CDR3 region has 15 residues. The germline V gene encodes CDR1 MNHNS and CDR2 SASEGT. The CDR3 DNA reads as TGTGCCAGCACCAACTCGGGACAGGGGTTTTCACCCCTCCACTTT. Protein sequence: CASTNSGQGFSPLHF.

V usage is TRBV6-1 and J usage is TRBJ1-5; the match to TRBD1 covers 10 bases. J was trimmed by 4 bases and V by 6 bases; bases with no gene match: 15. The V gene's germline CDR1 is MNHNS and CDR2 SASEGT. The CDR3 contains 18 residues. The CDR3 nucleotides are TGTGCCAGCAGCCGACTGCCCCCGAGGACAGGGGGTAATCAGCCCCAGCATTTT. Its protein product is CASSRLPPRTGGNQPQHF.

The chain recombines TRBV6-1 with TRBJ2-7; tentative D call: TRBD2 (6 bases). The CDR3 spans 14 residues. CDR1 is MNHNS, CDR2 SASEGT, per germline. The V end lost 7 bases, the J end lost 2 bases, and 15 bases lay between the germline ends. As DNA, the CDR3 is TGTGCCAGCAATGTGGACGGGGAGGCCTACGAGCAGTACTTC. Translating it yields CASNVDGEAYEQYF.

The chain joins TRBV5-1 to TRBJ2-7, with TRBD2 identical over 7 bases. CDR1 is SGHRS, CDR2 YFSETQ, per germline. The CDR3 has 16 residues. J gave up 0 bases and V 0 bases, and 6 bases lay outside the gene matches. The CDR3 DNA is TGCGCCAGCAGCTTGGTAGCTAGCGGCTACTCCTACGAGCAGTACTTC. Amino acid sequence: CASSLVASGYSYEQYF. The full variable domain, completed using reference TRBV5-1 and TRBJ2-7, is KAGVTQTPRYLIKTRGQQVTLSCSPISGHRSVSWYQQTPGQGLQFLFEYFSETQRNKGNFPGRFSGRQFSNSRSEMNVSTLELGDSALYLCASSLVASGYSYEQYFGPGTRLTVT.

The V call is TRBV29-1, the J call TRBJ2-7; possible D gene TRBD1, 5 bases. V lost 6 bases and J lost 3, with 15 bases in between. CDR1 is SQVTM, CDR2 ANQGSEA, per germline. The CDR3 loop spans 13 amino acids. CDR3 DNA sequence: TGCAGCGTGATGGACACACACCTCTACGAGCAGTACTTC. It specifies CSVMDTHLYEQYF.

This clonotype was counted only a few times. V and J are TRBV20-1 and TRBJ1-2; 9 bases line up with TRBD1. J gave up 13 bases and V 3 bases, and 12 bases lay outside the gene matches. CDR3 length: 13 residues. In germline, CDR1 is DFQATT, CDR2 SNEGSKA (reference sequence). The CDR3 nucleotides are TGCAGTGCTAGTTTGGACAGGGGTGACTTTTGCACCTTC. Its translation is CSASLDRGDFCTF.

V is TRBV18 and J is TRBJ2-7; 7 positions match TRBD1. From germline, CDR1 is KGHSH and CDR2 LQKENI. This CDR3 spans 15 amino acids. V shed 5 bases, J shed 5 bases, and the junction held 12 bases outside the gene matches. The CDR3, as DNA: TGTGCCAGCTCATACGTCGTGAAGGGGGCTGACGAGCAGTACTTC. It specifies CASSYVVKGADEQYF.

The chain uses TRBV6-1 and TRBJ1-5, with D unclear. Germline lookup yields CDR1 MNHNS and CDR2 SASEGT. Trimming shortened V by 6 bases and J by 0 bases, and 12 bases separated the two germline ends. This CDR3 has 15 residues. Here the CDR3 reads CASRPGVYSNQPQHF. CDR3 nucleotides: TGTGCCAGCAGACCCGGGGTTTATAGCAATCAGCCCCAGCATTTT.

This clonotype was picked up many times. The rearrangement joins TRBV6-1 to TRBJ2-5; 9 positions match TRBD1. J gave up 0 bases and V 7 bases, and 3 bases lay outside the gene matches. CDR1 MNHNS and CDR2 SASEGT come from the germline V gene. The CDR3 covers 14 residues. As DNA, the CDR3 is TGTGCCAGCATAGGACAGGGGAACCAAGAGACCCAGTACTTC. Translating it yields CASIGQGNQETQYF.

This clonotype was detected only a few times. The gene calls are TRBV5-1 and TRBJ1-1, with 10 bases lining up with TRBD1. Germline assignment: CDR1 SGHRS and CDR2 YFSETQ. The V segment lost 0 bases and the J segment 4 bases; nucleotides outside the gene matches: 6. The CDR3 is 16 amino acids. CDR3 bases: TGCGCCAGCAGCTTGGTTTCGGGACAGGGGAGCACTGAAGCTTTCTTT. This sequence encodes CASSLVSGQGSTEAFF. The complete variable domain, with remaining parts taken from reference TRBV5-1 and TRBJ1-1, reads KAGVTQTPRYLIKTRGQQVTLSCSPISGHRSVSWYQQTPGQGLQFLFEYFSETQRNKGNFPGRFSGRQFSNSRSEMNVSTLELGDSALYLCASSLVSGQGSTEAFFGQGTRLTVV.

The chain combines TRBV3-1 with TRBJ1-3, with D possibly being TRBD1 (5 bases). This CDR3 has 17 residues. V was pared by 5 bases and J by 1 base, with 18 bases between. The germline CDR1 and CDR2 sequences are LGHDT and YNNKEL (reference sequence). DNA for the CDR3: TGTGCCAGCAGCTCCCGGAGGGCAGGGACTTCTGGAAACACCATATATTTT. It yields the protein CASSSRRAGTSGNTIYF.

This clonotype was counted many times. The chain has TRBV11-2 and TRBJ2-7; 10 bases are shared with TRBD2. This CDR3 has 14 amino acids. With V trimmed by 3 bases and J by 3 bases, 2 bases remained unmatched. Germline loops: CDR1 SGHAT, CDR2 FQNNGV. The CDR3 loop is CASSFASGSYEQYF. The CDR3 coding sequence is TGTGCCAGCAGCTTCGCTAGCGGGAGCTACGAGCAGTACTTC. Full variable domain (missing parts from reference TRBV11-2 and TRBJ2-7): EAGVAQSPRYKIIEKRQSVAFWCNPISGHATLYWYQQILGQGPKLLIQFQNNGVVDDSQLPKDRFSAERLKGVDSTLKIQPAKLEDSAVYLCASSFASGSYEQYFGPGTRLTVT.

The chain employs TRBV7-6 and TRBJ2-3; D gene ambiguous. Trimming left V 5 bases short and J 1 base short, with 13 bases between. The CDR3 is 15 amino acids. Germline loops: CDR1 SGHVS, CDR2 FNYEAQ. CDR3 nucleotides: TGTGCCAGCAGCCCTCCCGGCTTAGGCACAGATACGCAGTATTTT. Protein: CASSPPGLGTDTQYF.

The chain employs TRBV20-1 and TRBJ2-4; D is unclear. Germline V gives CDR1 DFQATT, CDR2 SNEGSKA (reference sequence). The CDR3 contains 13 residues. V lost 4 bases and J 0 bases, leaving 7 bases between the germline ends. The DNA of the CDR3 is TGCAGTGCTACCGAACTAGCCAAAAACATTCAGTACTTC. Protein: CSATELAKNIQYF.

In the case of this clonotype: One end of the junction varies from germline; a read error may be responsible. The rearrangement uses TRBV30 and TRBJ1-2; TRBD1 matches at 7 bases. The CDR3 extends over 14 amino acids. CDR1 and CDR2 (germline): GTSNPN, SVGIG (reference sequence). CDR3 in amino acids: CARSVGIGGLGYTF. The DNA of the CDR3 is TGTGCCCGGAGTGTAGGGATAGGGGGCCTCGGCTACACCTTC.

The chain couples TRBV30 to TRBJ1-1, with 9 bases aligning to TRBD1. V dropped 0 bases and J dropped 5; count of bases not matched to a gene: 7. Germline V CDR1 and CDR2: GTSNPN, SVGIG (reference sequence). The CDR3 has 15 residues. This CDR3 is CAWSVPDRGGTEAFF. In DNA form, the CDR3 reads TGTGCCTGGAGTGTTCCGGACAGGGGTGGGACTGAAGCTTTCTTT. The variable domain in full, with the rest retrieved from reference TRBV30 and TRBJ1-1, is SQTIHQWPATLVQPVGSPLSLECTVEGTSNPNLYWYRQAAGRGLQLLFYSVGIGQISSEVPQNLSASRPQDRQFILSSKKLLLSDSGFYLCAWSVPDRGGTEAFFGQGTRLTVV.

This chain joins TRBV20-1 and TRBJ2-7; 8 positions match TRBD2. The CDR3 is 13 residues long. The trim removed 6 bases at V and 2 bases at J, leaving 6 bases unmatched. Germline CDR1 DFQATT, CDR2 SNEGSKA (reference sequence). CDR3 bases: TGCAGTGCCATTGGACTAGCTGCCTACGAGCAGTACTTC. It is translated as CSAIGLAAYEQYF.

This clonotype came up many times. The V gene is TRBV12-3 or TRBV12-4, the J gene TRBJ1-1; D unresolved. V was trimmed by 6 bases and J by 6 bases, leaving 14 bases between them. This CDR3 has 13 amino acids. CDR3 residues: CASSHINVAEAFF. The CDR3 nucleotides read TGTGCCAGCAGCCATATTAATGTCGCTGAAGCTTTCTTT.

A few counts support this clonotype. This sequence joins TRBV11-2 and TRBJ2-7; 9 bases are a match to TRBD1. V was pared by 1 base and J by 3 bases, with 7 bases of the junction left unmatched. The CDR3 has 16 residues. Germline assignment: CDR1 SGHAT and CDR2 FQNNGV. CDR3 region: CASSLVSGTGIYEQYF. In DNA form, the CDR3 reads TGTGCCAGCAGCTTAGTGTCGGGGACAGGGATCTACGAGCAGTACTTC.

This clonotype was counted many times. J is TRBJ2-2 and V is TRBV9, with D unresolved. Germline-derived CDR1 and CDR2 are SGDLS and YYNGEE. The CDR3 sequence is 12 residues long. Between the trimmed V and J ends, which lost 2 bases and 2 bases, there was a span of 1 base. CDR3 residues: CASSVNTGELFF. CDR3 nucleotide sequence: TGTGCCAGCAGCGTCAACACCGGGGAGCTGTTTTTT.